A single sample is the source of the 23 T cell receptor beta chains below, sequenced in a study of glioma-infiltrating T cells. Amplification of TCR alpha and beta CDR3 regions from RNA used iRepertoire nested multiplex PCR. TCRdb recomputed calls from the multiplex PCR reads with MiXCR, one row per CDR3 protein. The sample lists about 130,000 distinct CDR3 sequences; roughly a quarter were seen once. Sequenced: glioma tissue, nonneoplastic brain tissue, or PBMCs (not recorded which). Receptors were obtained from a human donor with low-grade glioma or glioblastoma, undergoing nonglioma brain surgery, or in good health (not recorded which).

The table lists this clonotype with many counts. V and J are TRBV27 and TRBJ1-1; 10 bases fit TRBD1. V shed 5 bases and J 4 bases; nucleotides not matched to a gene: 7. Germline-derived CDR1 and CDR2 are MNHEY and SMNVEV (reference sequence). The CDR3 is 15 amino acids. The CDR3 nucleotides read TGTGCCAGCAGTCTAAAGGGACAGGGGACCACTGAAGCTTTCTTT. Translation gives CASSLKGQGTTEAFF.

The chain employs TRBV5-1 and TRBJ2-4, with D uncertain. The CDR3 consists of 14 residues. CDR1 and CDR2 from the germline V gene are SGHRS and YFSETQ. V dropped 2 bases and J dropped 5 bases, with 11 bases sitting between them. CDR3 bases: TGCGCCAGCAGCTTTGATCCGGAGCAAAACATTCAGTACTTC. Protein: CASSFDPEQNIQYF. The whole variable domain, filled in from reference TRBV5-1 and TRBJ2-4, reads KAGVTQTPRYLIKTRGQQVTLSCSPISGHRSVSWYQQTPGQGLQFLFEYFSETQRNKGNFPGRFSGRQFSNSRSEMNVSTLELGDSALYLCASSFDPEQNIQYFGAGTRLSVL.

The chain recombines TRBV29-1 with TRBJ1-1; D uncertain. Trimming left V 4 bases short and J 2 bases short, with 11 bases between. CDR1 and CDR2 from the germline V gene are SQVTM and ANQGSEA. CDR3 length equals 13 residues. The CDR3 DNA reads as TGCAGCGTTGGGCCCTGGGGTAACACTGAAGCTTTCTTT. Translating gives CSVGPWGNTEAFF.

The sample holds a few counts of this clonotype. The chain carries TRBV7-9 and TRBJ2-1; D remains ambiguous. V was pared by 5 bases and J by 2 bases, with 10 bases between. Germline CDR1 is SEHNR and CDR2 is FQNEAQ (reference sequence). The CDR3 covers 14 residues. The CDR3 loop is CASSPAKTYNEQFF. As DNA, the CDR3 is TGTGCCAGCAGCCCAGCGAAGACCTACAATGAGCAGTTCTTC.

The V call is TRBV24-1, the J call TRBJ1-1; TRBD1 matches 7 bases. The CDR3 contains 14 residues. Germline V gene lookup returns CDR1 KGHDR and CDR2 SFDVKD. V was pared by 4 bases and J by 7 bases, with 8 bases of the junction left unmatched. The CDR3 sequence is CATSESRDRYEAFF. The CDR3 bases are TGTGCCACCAGTGAGTCCCGGGACAGATATGAAGCTTTCTTT.

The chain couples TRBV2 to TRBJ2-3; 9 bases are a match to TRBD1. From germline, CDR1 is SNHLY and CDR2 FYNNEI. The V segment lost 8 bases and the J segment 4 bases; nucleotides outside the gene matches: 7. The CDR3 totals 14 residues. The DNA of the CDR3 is TGTGCCAGCGGCCGGGACAGGGCTGCAGATACGCAGTATTTT. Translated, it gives CASGRDRAADTQYF. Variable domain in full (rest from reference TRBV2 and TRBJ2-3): EPEVTQTPSHQVTQMGQEVILRCVPISNHLYFYWYRQILGQKVEFLVSFYNNEISEKSEIFDDQFSVERPDGSNFTLKIRSTKLEDSAMYFCASGRDRAADTQYFGPGTRLTVL.

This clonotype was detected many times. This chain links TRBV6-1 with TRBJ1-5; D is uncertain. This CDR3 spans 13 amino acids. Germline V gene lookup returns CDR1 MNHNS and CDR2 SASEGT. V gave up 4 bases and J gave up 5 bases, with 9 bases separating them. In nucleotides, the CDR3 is TGTGCCAGCAGTGTTAGTCCGCATCAGCCCCAGCATTTT. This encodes CASSVSPHQPQHF.

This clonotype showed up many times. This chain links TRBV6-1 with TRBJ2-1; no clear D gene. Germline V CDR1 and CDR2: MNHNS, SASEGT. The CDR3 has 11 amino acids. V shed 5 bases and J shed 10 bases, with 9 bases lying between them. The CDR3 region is CASSYSLEQFF. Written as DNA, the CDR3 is TGTGCCAGCAGTTATAGTCTAGAGCAGTTCTTC.

CDR3 DNA sequence: TGTGCCAGCAGCTTAGCAGGGGGCGCGACTGAAGCTTTCTTT. Protein sequence: CASSLAGGATEAFF. This rearrangement joins TRBV4-2 to TRBJ1-1; 8 nucleotides match TRBD1. Per germline, CDR1 LGHNA and CDR2 YNFKEQ. The junction had 7 bases not matched to a gene; V was cut back by 5 bases and J by 5 bases. The CDR3 totals 14 residues.

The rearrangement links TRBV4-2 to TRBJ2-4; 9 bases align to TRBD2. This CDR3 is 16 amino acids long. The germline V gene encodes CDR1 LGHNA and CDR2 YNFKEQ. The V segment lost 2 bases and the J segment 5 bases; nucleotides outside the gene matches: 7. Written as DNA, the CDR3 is TGTGCCAGCAGCCAATCCAGCGGGGGGACCCAAAACATTCAGTACTTC. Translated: CASSQSSGGTQNIQYF.

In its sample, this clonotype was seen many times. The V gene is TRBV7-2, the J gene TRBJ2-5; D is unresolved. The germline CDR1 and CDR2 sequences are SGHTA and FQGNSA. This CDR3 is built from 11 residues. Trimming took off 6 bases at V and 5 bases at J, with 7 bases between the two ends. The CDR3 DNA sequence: TGTGCCAGCAGTCCCAGGGAGACCCAGTACTTC. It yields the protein CASSPRETQYF.

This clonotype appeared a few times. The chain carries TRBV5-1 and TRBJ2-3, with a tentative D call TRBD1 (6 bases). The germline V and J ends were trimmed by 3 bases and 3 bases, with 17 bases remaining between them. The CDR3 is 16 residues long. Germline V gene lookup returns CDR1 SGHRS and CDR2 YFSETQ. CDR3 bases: TGCGCCAGCAGCTGGCGCCGGGCAGGGGCTACAGATACGCAGTATTTT. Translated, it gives CASSWRRAGATDTQYF.

The CDR3 DNA reads as TGCAGTGCTAGAGATATGCAGGGGGCCAACTACGAGCAGTACGTC. Translation gives CSARDMQGANYEQYV. The chain employs TRBV20-1 and TRBJ2-7; 8 bases map to TRBD1. Trimming took 0 bases from V and 3 from J; bases not matched to a gene: 7. In germline, CDR1 is DFQATT, CDR2 SNEGSKA (reference sequence). The CDR3 is made up of 15 amino acids.

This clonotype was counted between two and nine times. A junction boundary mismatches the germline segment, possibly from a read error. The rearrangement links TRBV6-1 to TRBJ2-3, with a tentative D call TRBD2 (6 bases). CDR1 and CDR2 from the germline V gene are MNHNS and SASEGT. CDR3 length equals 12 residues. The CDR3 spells CAISERVNTQYF. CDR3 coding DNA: TGTGCCATCAGTGAGCGGGTAAATACGCAGTATTTT.

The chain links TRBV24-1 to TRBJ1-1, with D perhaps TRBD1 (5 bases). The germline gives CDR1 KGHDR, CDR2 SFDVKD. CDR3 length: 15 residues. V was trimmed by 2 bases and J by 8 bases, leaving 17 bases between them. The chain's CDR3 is CATSDSRRGTWEAFF. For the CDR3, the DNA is TGTGCCACCAGTGATTCTCGCCGGGGGACCTGGGAAGCTTTCTTT.

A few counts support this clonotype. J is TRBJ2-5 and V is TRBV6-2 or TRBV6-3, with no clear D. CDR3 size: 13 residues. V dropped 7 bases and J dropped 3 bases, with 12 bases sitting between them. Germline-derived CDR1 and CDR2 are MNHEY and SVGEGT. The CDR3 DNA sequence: TGTGCCAGCAACCCGGGTCACAAAGAGACCCAGTACTTC. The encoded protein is CASNPGHKETQYF.

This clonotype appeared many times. This CDR3 is CSAVASEQITGELFF. Written as DNA, the CDR3 is TGCAGTGCTGTTGCTAGCGAACAGATAACCGGGGAGCTGTTTTTT. The gene calls are TRBV20-1 and TRBJ2-2, with a possible D match to TRBD2 (6 bases). The germline V and J ends were trimmed by 5 bases and 5 bases, with 18 bases remaining between them. The CDR3 extends over 15 amino acids. CDR1 DFQATT and CDR2 SNEGSKA come from the germline V gene (reference sequence).

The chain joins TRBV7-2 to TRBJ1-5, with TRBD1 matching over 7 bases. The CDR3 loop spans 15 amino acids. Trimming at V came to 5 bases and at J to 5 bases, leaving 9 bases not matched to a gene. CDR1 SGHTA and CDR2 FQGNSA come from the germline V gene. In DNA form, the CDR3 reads TGTGCCAGCAGCACCTACCGGGACAGCGATCAGCCCCAGCATTTT. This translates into CASSTYRDSDQPQHF.

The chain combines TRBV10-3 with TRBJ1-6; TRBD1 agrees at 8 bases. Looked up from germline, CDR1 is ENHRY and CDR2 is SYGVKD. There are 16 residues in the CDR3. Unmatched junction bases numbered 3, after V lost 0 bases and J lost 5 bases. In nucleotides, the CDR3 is TGTGCCATCAGTGAGTCAGGACAGGGAAATAATTCACCCCTCCACTTT. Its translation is CAISESGQGNNSPLHF.

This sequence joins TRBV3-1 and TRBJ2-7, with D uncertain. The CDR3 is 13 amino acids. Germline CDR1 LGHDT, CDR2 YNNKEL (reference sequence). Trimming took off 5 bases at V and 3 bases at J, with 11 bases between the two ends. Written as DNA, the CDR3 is TGTGCCAGCAGCTCCCATTTAGGCTACGAGCAGTACGTC. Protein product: CASSSHLGYEQYV.

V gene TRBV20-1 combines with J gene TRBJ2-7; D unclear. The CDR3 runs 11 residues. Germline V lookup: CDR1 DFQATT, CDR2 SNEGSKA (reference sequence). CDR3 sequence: CSARDPASVTV. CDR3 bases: TGCAGTGCTAGAGACCCCGCGTCGGTTACCGTC.

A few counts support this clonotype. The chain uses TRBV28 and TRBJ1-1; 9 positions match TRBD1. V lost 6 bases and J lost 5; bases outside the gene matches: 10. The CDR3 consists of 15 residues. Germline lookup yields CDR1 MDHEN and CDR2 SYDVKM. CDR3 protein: CASREGGQGGTEAFF. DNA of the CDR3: TGTGCCAGCAGAGAAGGGGGACAGGGAGGAACTGAAGCTTTCTTT.

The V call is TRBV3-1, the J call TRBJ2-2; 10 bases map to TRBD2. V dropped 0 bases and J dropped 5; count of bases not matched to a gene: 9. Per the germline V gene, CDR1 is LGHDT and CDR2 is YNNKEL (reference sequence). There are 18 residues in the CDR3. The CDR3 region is CASSQEIAGGPGTGELFF. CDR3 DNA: TGTGCCAGCAGCCAAGAAATAGCGGGGGGCCCGGGGACCGGGGAGCTGTTTTTT. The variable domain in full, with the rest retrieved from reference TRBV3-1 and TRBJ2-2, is DTAVSQTPKYLVTQMGNDKSIKCEQNLGHDTMYWYKQDSKKFLKIMFSYNNKELIINETVPNRFSPKSPDKAHLNLHINSLELGDSAVYFCASSQEIAGGPGTGELFFGEGSRLTVL.